The present TCR beta chain was sequenced within a study of shared clonotypes between healthy human individuals. Using immunoSEQ multiplex PCR, the repertoire was profiled, and TCRdb retains in-frame clones only, with some absent. Of roughly 500,000 clones listed, 75% to 85% are singletons. The sample holds a few counts of this clone. The sequence was collected from a woman aged 40 to 50 in good health. Some clones in this sample may be carry-over from other donors' samples. The sequencing sample was made of PBMCs.

CDR3 amino acids: CSITQGAVTEAFF. CDR3 nucleotides: TGCAGCATTACACAGGGGGCGGTCACTGAAGCTTTCTTT. The chain combines TRBV29-1 with TRBJ1-1, with 9 bases that match TRBD1. CDR1 is SQVTM, CDR2 ANQGSEA, per germline. With V trimmed by 8 bases and J by 4 bases, 8 bases remained unmatched. The CDR3 has 13 amino acids.